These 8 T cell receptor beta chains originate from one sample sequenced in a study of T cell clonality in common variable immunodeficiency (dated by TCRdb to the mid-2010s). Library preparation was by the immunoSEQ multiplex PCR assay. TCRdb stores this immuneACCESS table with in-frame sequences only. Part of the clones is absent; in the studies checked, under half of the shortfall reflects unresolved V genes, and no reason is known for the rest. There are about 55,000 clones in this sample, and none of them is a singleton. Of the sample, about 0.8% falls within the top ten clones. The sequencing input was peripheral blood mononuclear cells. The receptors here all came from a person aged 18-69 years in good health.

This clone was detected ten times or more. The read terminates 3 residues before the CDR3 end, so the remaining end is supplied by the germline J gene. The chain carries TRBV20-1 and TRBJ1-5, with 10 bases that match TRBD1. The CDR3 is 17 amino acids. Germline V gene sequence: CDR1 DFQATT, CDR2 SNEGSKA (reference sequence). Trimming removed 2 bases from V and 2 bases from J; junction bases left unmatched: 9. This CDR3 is CSARLDRGRFGNQPQHF. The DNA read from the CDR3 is TGCAGTGCTAGACTCGACAGGGGGCGATTCGGCAATCAGCCC.

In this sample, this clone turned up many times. CDR3 DNA, as far as it was read: TGTGCCATCAGGGACAGCTCTGGAAACACC. The encoded protein is CAIRDSSGNT. From start to end, the CDR3 is CAIRDSSGNTIYF. This rearrangement joins TRBV10-3 to TRBJ1-3, with D perhaps matching TRBD1 (6 bases). The CDR3 end lies 3 residues beyond the end of the read and is filled in from the germline J gene. Trimming removed 6 bases at V and 0 bases at J, with 6 bases between. The CDR3 loop spans 13 amino acids. Germline CDR1 is ENHRY and CDR2 is SYGVKD.

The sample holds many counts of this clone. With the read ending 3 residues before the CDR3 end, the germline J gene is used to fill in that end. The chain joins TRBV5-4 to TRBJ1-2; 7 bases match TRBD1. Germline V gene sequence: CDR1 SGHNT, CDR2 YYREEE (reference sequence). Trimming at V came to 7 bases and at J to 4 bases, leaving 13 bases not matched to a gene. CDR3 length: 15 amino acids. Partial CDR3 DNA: TGTGCCAGCGGAAACCTCAGGGGGGAGGGCTATGGC. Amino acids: CASGNLRGEGYG. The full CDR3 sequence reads CASGNLRGEGYGYTF.

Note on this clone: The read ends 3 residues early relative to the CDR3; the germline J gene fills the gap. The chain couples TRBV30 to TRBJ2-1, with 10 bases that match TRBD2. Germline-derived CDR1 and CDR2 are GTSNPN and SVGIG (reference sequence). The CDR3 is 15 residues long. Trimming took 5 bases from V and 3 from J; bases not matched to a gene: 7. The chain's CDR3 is CAWGLAASFYNEQFF. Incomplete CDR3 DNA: TGTGCCTGGGGACTAGCGGCCTCTTTCTACAATGAG.

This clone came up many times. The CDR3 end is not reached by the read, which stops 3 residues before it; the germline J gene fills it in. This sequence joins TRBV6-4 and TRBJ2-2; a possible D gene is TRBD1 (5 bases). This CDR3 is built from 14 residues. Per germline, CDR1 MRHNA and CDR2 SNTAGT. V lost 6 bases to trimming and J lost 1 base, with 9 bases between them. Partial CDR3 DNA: TGTGCCAGCAGAATAACAGGGAACACCGGGGAG. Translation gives CASRITGNTGE. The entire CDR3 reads CASRITGNTGELFF.

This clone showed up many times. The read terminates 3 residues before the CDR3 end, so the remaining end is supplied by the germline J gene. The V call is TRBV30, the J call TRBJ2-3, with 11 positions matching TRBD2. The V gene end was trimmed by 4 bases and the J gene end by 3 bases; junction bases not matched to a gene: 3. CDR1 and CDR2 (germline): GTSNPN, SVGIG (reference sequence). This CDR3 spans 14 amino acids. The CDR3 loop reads CAWKTSGITDTQYF. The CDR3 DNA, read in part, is TGTGCCTGGAAGACTAGCGGGATAACAGATACG. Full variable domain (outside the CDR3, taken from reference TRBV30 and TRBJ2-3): SQTIHQWPATLVQPVGSPLSLECTVEGTSNPNLYWYRQAAGRGLQLLFYSVGIGQISSEVPQNLSASRPQDRQFILSSKKLLLSDSGFYLCAWKTSGITDTQYFGPGTRLTVL.

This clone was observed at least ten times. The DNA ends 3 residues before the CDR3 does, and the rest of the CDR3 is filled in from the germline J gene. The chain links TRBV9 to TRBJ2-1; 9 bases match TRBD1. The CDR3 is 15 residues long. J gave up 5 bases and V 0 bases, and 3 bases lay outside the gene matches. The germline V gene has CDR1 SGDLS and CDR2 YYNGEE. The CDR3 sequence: CASSVEGQGNNEQFF. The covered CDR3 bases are TGTGCCAGCAGCGTAGAGGGACAGGGTAACAATGAG.

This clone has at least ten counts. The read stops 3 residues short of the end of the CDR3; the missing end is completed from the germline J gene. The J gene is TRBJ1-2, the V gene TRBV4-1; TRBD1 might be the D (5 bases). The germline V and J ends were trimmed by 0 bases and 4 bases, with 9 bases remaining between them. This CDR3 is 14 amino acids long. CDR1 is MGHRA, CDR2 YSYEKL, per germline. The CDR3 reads CASSQDAGVYGYTF. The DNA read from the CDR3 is TGCGCCAGCAGCCAAGATGCGGGGGTCTATGGC.